These 24 T cell receptor beta chains were sequenced from one sample in a study of T-cell reconstitution after alpha-beta-depleted transplantation in children. Preparation of the TCRbeta library involved a method that used unique molecular identifiers. TCRdb re-called the PCR reads through MiXCR, storing one row per CDR3 protein. The table has around 700,000 distinct CDR3 sequences, less than 15% seen once. The sample here was PBMCs, taken before TCRalphabeta/CD19-depleted stem cell transplant. These receptors were taken from a girl aged 2 to 10 with congenital amegakaryocytic thrombocytopenia, due to receive a stem cell transplant.

This clonotype was recorded many times. CDR3 amino acids: CASSLDSGRTNEQFF. The DNA for the CDR3 is TGTGCCAGCAGCTTGGATAGCGGGAGGACCAATGAGCAGTTCTTC. The chain couples TRBV7-2 to TRBJ2-1, with 10 bases fitting TRBD2. J was trimmed by 6 bases and V by 3 bases; bases with no gene match: 5. CDR1 is SGHTA, CDR2 FQGNSA, per germline. The CDR3 spans 15 residues.

This clonotype appeared a few times. The rearrangement joins TRBV7-3 to TRBJ1-1; no clear D. CDR3 length: 13 residues. V was clipped by 1 base and J by 5 bases, with 8 bases between them. In germline, CDR1 is SGHTA, CDR2 FQGTGA. CDR3 in amino acids: CASSLNPTTEAFF. CDR3 DNA sequence: TGTGCCAGCAGCTTAAATCCCACTACTGAAGCTTTCTTT.

This clonotype came up a few times. This chain connects TRBV7-9 to TRBJ2-3; 12 bases map to TRBD2. CDR3 length equals 14 residues. The junction had 3 bases not matched to a gene; V was cut back by 5 bases and J by 6 bases. From germline, CDR1 is SEHNR and CDR2 FQNEAQ (reference sequence). CDR3 residues: CASSVLAGGDTQYF. CDR3 coding DNA: TGTGCCAGCAGCGTACTAGCGGGAGGCGATACGCAGTATTTT.

This clonotype came up many times. The V and J genes are TRBV20-1 and TRBJ2-1; TRBD2 aligns across 7 bases. V shed 5 bases, J shed 10 bases, and the junction held 11 bases outside the gene matches. The CDR3 loop spans 13 amino acids. Germline V CDR1 and CDR2: DFQATT, SNEGSKA (reference sequence). The CDR3 sequence: CSAPIAGGDEQFF. In DNA form, the CDR3 reads TGCAGTGCTCCTATAGCGGGCGGGGACGAGCAGTTCTTC.

This clonotype was observed at least ten times. The J gene is TRBJ2-5, the V gene TRBV20-1, with a weak D call TRBD2 (6 bases). V lost 1 base, J lost 2 bases, and 14 bases lay in between. CDR1 and CDR2 from the germline V gene are DFQATT and SNEGSKA (reference sequence). The CDR3 contains 15 residues. The CDR3 nucleotides read TGCAGTGCTAGAGGAAGCCTAGCGTCACAAGAGACCCAGTACTTC. This sequence encodes CSARGSLASQETQYF.

This clonotype was observed many times. This chain joins TRBV20-1 and TRBJ2-7; D is undetermined. V lost 6 bases and J 0 bases, leaving 12 bases between the germline ends. The CDR3 runs 13 residues. Germline values: CDR1 DFQATT, CDR2 SNEGSKA (reference sequence). The CDR3 region is CSAEPDNSYEQYF. The CDR3 bases are TGCAGTGCCGAACCCGACAACTCCTACGAGCAGTACTTC.

V usage is TRBV5-1 and J usage is TRBJ2-3; 8 bases align to TRBD2. Germline CDR1 SGHRS, CDR2 YFSETQ. Unmatched junction bases numbered 13, after V lost 4 bases and J lost 6 bases. This CDR3 contains 16 residues. The CDR3: CASSPGLGDRQDTQYF. The CDR3 DNA reads as TGCGCCAGCAGCCCGGGACTAGGGGATCGACAGGATACGCAGTATTTT.

This clonotype was seen only once. V is TRBV6-1 and J is TRBJ1-5; perhaps TRBD1 as D (6 bases). Trimming cost V 6 bases and J 4 bases, with 16 bases left between them. CDR1 and CDR2 from the germline V gene are MNHNS and SASEGT. CDR3 length: 15 amino acids. CDR3 bases: TGTGCCAGCAGGACCGGGACAAAAAGGAATCAGCCCCAGCATTTT. Protein product: CASRTGTKRNQPQHF.

The chain joins TRBV29-1 to TRBJ2-2; no clear D gene. CDR3 length equals 11 residues. V gave up 5 bases and J gave up 8 bases, with 9 bases separating them. The germline CDR1 and CDR2 sequences are SQVTM and ANQGSEA. CDR3 amino acids: CSVFSWGELFF. CDR3 DNA: TGCAGCGTTTTCTCGTGGGGGGAGCTGTTTTTT.

This clonotype was observed many times. This chain uses TRBV5-1 with TRBJ2-2; 8 nucleotides agree with TRBD2. This CDR3 has 15 amino acids. The germline CDR1 and CDR2 sequences are SGHRS and YFSETQ. J gave up 7 bases and V 1 base, and 6 bases lay outside the gene matches. CDR3 coding DNA: TGCGCCAGCAGCTTGTTTTCCGGGACTAGCGGGGAGCTGTTTTTT. Residues: CASSLFSGTSGELFF. The complete variable domain, with remaining parts taken from reference TRBV5-1 and TRBJ2-2, reads KAGVTQTPRYLIKTRGQQVTLSCSPISGHRSVSWYQQTPGQGLQFLFEYFSETQRNKGNFPGRFSGRQFSNSRSEMNVSTLELGDSALYLCASSLFSGTSGELFFGEGSRLTVL.

This clonotype was seen ten or more times. V is TRBV5-1 and J is TRBJ2-3, with D unresolved. The germline V and J ends were trimmed by 4 bases and 1 base, with 10 bases remaining between them. CDR1 and CDR2 (germline): SGHRS, YFSETQ. This CDR3 has 14 amino acids. CDR3 in amino acids: CASSKISGTDTQYF. In nucleotides, the CDR3 is TGCGCCAGCAGCAAAATCTCAGGCACAGATACGCAGTATTTT.

V and J are TRBV20-1 and TRBJ2-5, with 7 bases aligning to TRBD1. The CDR3 is 14 residues long. V lost 3 bases and J lost 2; bases outside the gene matches: 6. Germline V lookup: CDR1 DFQATT, CDR2 SNEGSKA (reference sequence). The CDR3 nucleotides read TGCAGTGCTAGGTACCGGGACAGACAAGAGACCCAGTACTTC. Protein: CSARYRDRQETQYF.

The sample holds many counts of this clonotype. V gene TRBV9 combines with J gene TRBJ2-1; tentative D call: TRBD2 (6 bases). The V end lost 3 bases, the J end lost 10 bases, and 14 bases lay between the germline ends. The germline V gene encodes CDR1 SGDLS and CDR2 YYNGEE. The CDR3 loop spans 13 amino acids. This CDR3 reads CASSARLVSEQFF. CDR3 coding DNA: TGTGCCAGCAGCGCACGACTAGTGAGCGAGCAGTTCTTC.

This clonotype has ten or more counts. The chain is built from TRBV12-3 or TRBV12-4 and TRBJ1-1; 7 nucleotides match TRBD1. The CDR3 extends over 14 amino acids. The junction had 8 bases not matched to a gene; V was cut back by 6 bases and J by 4 bases. DNA for the CDR3: TGTGCCAGCAGCCCGAGGGGGCTCGGCACTGAAGCTTTCTTT. Translating gives CASSPRGLGTEAFF.

V usage is TRBV10-3 and J usage is TRBJ2-7; 7 bases align to TRBD1. The CDR3 sequence is 15 residues long. Germline-derived CDR1 and CDR2 are ENHRY and SYGVKD. J gave up 5 bases and V 6 bases, and 13 bases lay outside the gene matches. CDR3 coding DNA: TGTGCCATCAGAGACAGGGCGCCCTCGGCGGACGAGCAGTACTTC. Protein product: CAIRDRAPSADEQYF.

This clonotype has more than one count but fewer than ten. This sequence joins TRBV7-3 and TRBJ2-1; the D gene is possibly TRBD2 (6 bases). There are 15 residues in the CDR3. Germline CDR1 reads SGHTA; CDR2 reads FQGTGA. Trimming cost V 4 bases and J 2 bases, with 12 bases left between them. The CDR3, as DNA: TGTGCCAGCAGCTCGACTAGTATCACCTACAATGAGCAGTTCTTC. It specifies CASSSTSITYNEQFF.

The chain has TRBV2 and TRBJ2-7; TRBD2 might be the D (5 bases). CDR1 and CDR2 from the germline V gene are SNHLY and FYNNEI. The CDR3 loop spans 16 amino acids. The V gene lost 7 bases and the J gene lost 0 bases, with 19 bases spanning the gap. Here the CDR3 DNA reads TGTGCCAGCACGCGGTCTGCATACGGGGTCTCCTACGAGCAGTACTTC. Translating it yields CASTRSAYGVSYEQYF.

This clonotype appeared a few times. CDR3 DNA: TGTGCCATCAGTGAGTCGAAGTTAGCGGGAGGCCTTGGGTACGAGCAGTACTTC. This codes for CAISESKLAGGLGYEQYF. This chain links TRBV10-3 with TRBJ2-7, with 10 bases that match TRBD2. The CDR3 extends over 18 amino acids. Per the germline V gene, CDR1 is ENHRY and CDR2 is SYGVKD. Germline trimming cut 0 bases from V and 4 bases from J; bases unmatched to any gene: 12.

This clonotype was recorded at least ten times. This CDR3 is CATSPSPGRGNQPQHF. The CDR3, as DNA: TGTGCCACCAGTCCGTCCCCAGGTCGGGGCAATCAGCCCCAGCATTTT. This chain uses TRBV24-1 with TRBJ1-5, with D uncertain. Trimming took off 6 bases at V and 2 bases at J, with 16 bases between the two ends. CDR3 length: 16 amino acids. Germline CDR1 KGHDR, CDR2 SFDVKD.

The gene calls are TRBV5-1 and TRBJ2-7, with D possibly TRBD1 on 6 matching bases. In germline, CDR1 is SGHRS, CDR2 YFSETQ. Trimming cost V 4 bases and J 6 bases, with 20 bases left between them. The CDR3 length is 15 residues. CDR3 loop: CASSPTDRRGSEQYF. The CDR3 nucleotides read TGCGCCAGCAGCCCCACGGACAGACGAGGGAGCGAGCAGTACTTC.

The chain recombines TRBV19 with TRBJ1-2; perhaps TRBD1 as D (6 bases). Trimming stripped 6 bases from V and 3 bases from J, with 14 bases between. CDR1 is LNHDA and CDR2 is SQIVND in the germline V gene (reference sequence). The CDR3 is made up of 14 amino acids. The CDR3 DNA is TGTGCCAGTAGCCCACACAGGGTCGACTATGGCTACACCTTC. Encoded protein: CASSPHRVDYGYTF.

V is TRBV9 and J is TRBJ2-7, with TRBD2 identical over 9 bases. The CDR3 is 18 amino acids. The V segment lost 0 bases and the J segment 3 bases; nucleotides outside the gene matches: 13. Germline CDR1 SGDLS, CDR2 YYNGEE. The CDR3: CASSVGVGAGGVLYEQYF. In DNA, the CDR3 is TGTGCCAGCAGCGTAGGGGTAGGAGCGGGAGGAGTTCTCTACGAGCAGTACTTC.

This clonotype was detected ten times or more. The chain couples TRBV12-3 or TRBV12-4 to TRBJ2-1, with D perhaps given as TRBD1 or TRBD2 (5 bases each). V dropped 1 base and J dropped 5 bases, with 9 bases sitting between them. CDR3 length: 14 amino acids. The CDR3 DNA reads TGTGCCAGCAGTTTAGGCTGGGGGAACAATGAGCAGTTCTTC. Its protein is CASSLGWGNNEQFF.

This clonotype was detected only a few times. DNA of the CDR3: TGCAGTGCTAGAGTCGAGGGCCGGGACTACGAGCAGTACTTC. Protein product: CSARVEGRDYEQYF. The chain couples TRBV20-1 to TRBJ2-7; possible D gene TRBD2, 5 bases. The germline gives CDR1 DFQATT, CDR2 SNEGSKA (reference sequence). The CDR3 has 14 amino acids. Trimming took 1 base from V and 3 from J, leaving 13 bases between them.